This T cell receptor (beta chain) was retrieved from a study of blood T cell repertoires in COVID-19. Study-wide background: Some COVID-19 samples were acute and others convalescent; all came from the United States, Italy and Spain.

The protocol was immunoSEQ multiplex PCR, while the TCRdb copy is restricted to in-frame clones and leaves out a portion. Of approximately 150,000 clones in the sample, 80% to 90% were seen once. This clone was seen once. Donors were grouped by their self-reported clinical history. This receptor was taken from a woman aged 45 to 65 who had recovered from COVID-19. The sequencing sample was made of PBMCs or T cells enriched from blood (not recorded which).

The CDR3, as DNA: TGTGCCAGCAGTTTGGGCGGGAGCTCCTACGAGCAGTACTTC. Translating it yields CASSLGGSSYEQYF. This chain uses TRBV27 with TRBJ2-7; 7 positions agree with TRBD2. J lost 0 bases, V lost 3 bases, and 2 bases had no gene match. The V gene's germline CDR1 is MNHEY and CDR2 SMNVEV (reference sequence). The CDR3 length is 14 residues.